One sample yielded the 19 T cell receptor beta chains listed below, sequenced in a study of T cell repertoires in cytomegalovirus infection (dated 2019 in TCRdb). The treatment or condition label for this specimen denotes: in vitro stimulation with specific CMV peptide epitopes to enrich CMV-specific T cells. Their target antigens are unknown. TCRdb lists the instrument as Illumina HiSeq 1500. Using fastp at Q25 and MiXCR, TCRdb reprocessed the public reads and kept productive beta chains. Rows merge per CDR3 protein into single entries with the most common DNA and genes. The sample table shows around 900,000 distinct CDR3 sequences, and around 30% are seen once. The ten largest clones take up 11% to 15% of the sample. The starting material was cultured CD8+ T cells from PBMCs, obtained from culture after CMV antigen stimulation. The receptors come from a human donor in good health (CMV status not recorded). Some clones in this sample may be carry-over from other donors' samples.

The chain combines TRBV7-2 with TRBJ2-7; D gene unclear. Germline assignment: CDR1 SGHTA and CDR2 FQGNSA. The V and J ends lost 3 bases and 4 bases respectively, with 13 bases between them. This CDR3 is built from 14 residues. The CDR3 nucleotides read TGTGCCAGCAGCTTCTGGGCGTTGGGGTACGAGCAGTACTTC. Its translation: CASSFWALGYEQYF.

This clonotype was found a few times. This chain links TRBV5-4 with TRBJ2-5; D gene unclear. This CDR3 region has 13 residues. Trimming stripped 6 bases from V and 1 base from J, with 10 bases between. The germline gives CDR1 SGHNT, CDR2 YYREEE (reference sequence). CDR3 nucleotides: TGTGCCAGCAAAGCTAGTGGCCAAGAGACCCAGTACTTC. This gives the protein CASKASGQETQYF.

This clonotype has more than one count but fewer than ten. The V and J genes are TRBV19 and TRBJ2-2, with 9 bases matching TRBD1. Germline V gene lookup returns CDR1 LNHDA and CDR2 SQIVND (reference sequence). The CDR3 has 14 residues. The junction had 5 bases not matched to a gene; V was cut back by 6 bases and J by 6 bases. The CDR3 loop is CASRNRGLAGELFF. In DNA, the CDR3 is TGTGCCAGTAGAAACAGGGGGCTGGCCGGGGAGCTGTTTTTT.

This clonotype has a handful of counts. J is TRBJ2-1 and V is TRBV19; D might be TRBD2 (5 bases). Trimming left V 7 bases short and J 6 bases short, with 16 bases between. Germline CDR1 reads LNHDA; CDR2 reads SQIVND (reference sequence). The CDR3 spans 14 residues. CDR3 DNA sequence: TGTGCCAGTACCCTCTCGGGTGGGAGCAATGAGCAGTTCTTC. Its translation: CASTLSGGSNEQFF.

The chain employs TRBV7-2 and TRBJ2-6; no definite D call. Trimming left V 2 bases short and J 5 bases short, with 10 bases between. The CDR3 loop spans 15 amino acids. Germline CDR1 SGHTA, CDR2 FQGNSA. The CDR3 region has the DNA TGTGCCAGCAGCTTACCGGTACTCTGGGCCAACGTCCTGACTTTC. This sequence encodes CASSLPVLWANVLTF.

This clonotype was seen a few times. This chain uses TRBV12-3 or TRBV12-4 with TRBJ2-5; no definite D call. V lost 5 bases and J lost 5, with 12 bases in between. The CDR3 runs 13 residues. CDR3 sequence: CASSPPSDETQYF. CDR3 bases: TGTGCCAGCAGTCCTCCCTCGGATGAGACCCAGTACTTC.

This clonotype showed up just a few times. J is TRBJ2-1 and V is TRBV7-9; possible D gene TRBD1, 5 bases. The CDR3 is 16 residues long. V lost 5 bases and J 7 bases, leaving 21 bases between the germline ends. The V gene's germline CDR1 is SEHNR and CDR2 FQNEAQ (reference sequence). CDR3 amino acids: CASSTRKADRWNEQFF. The DNA of the CDR3 is TGTGCCAGCAGCACTCGAAAGGCCGACAGATGGAATGAGCAGTTCTTC.

This clonotype was found a few times. J is TRBJ1-1 and V is TRBV20-1, with D unclear. CDR1 is DFQATT and CDR2 is SNEGSKA in the germline V gene (reference sequence). The CDR3 runs to 14 residues. V was shortened by 2 bases and J by 0 bases, with 10 bases between the two germline ends. The CDR3 loop is CSARPGAMNTEAFF. The CDR3 DNA sequence: TGCAGTGCTAGACCAGGTGCTATGAACACTGAAGCTTTCTTT.

There are a few counts of this clonotype. The J gene is TRBJ1-1, the V gene TRBV6-1, with unresolved D. V dropped 2 bases and J dropped 8 bases, with 18 bases sitting between them. Per the germline V gene, CDR1 is MNHNS and CDR2 is SASEGT. This CDR3 is built from 15 residues. CDR3 in amino acids: CASSEILSGFPEAFF. The CDR3 nucleotides read TGTGCCAGCAGTGAAATTTTGAGTGGGTTTCCGGAAGCTTTCTTT.

The CDR3 DNA follows: TGTGCCAGCAGTGAGAGGCTAGCGGGGCGCACAGATACGCAGTATTTT. It specifies CASSERLAGRTDTQYF. This sequence joins TRBV2 and TRBJ2-3; 9 nucleotides agree with TRBD2. Per germline, CDR1 SNHLY and CDR2 FYNNEI. The CDR3 is 16 residues long. With V trimmed by 3 bases and J by 1 base, 5 bases remained unmatched.

This clonotype was seen a handful of times. The CDR3 reads CAISDAGDEQYF. The CDR3 coding sequence is TGTGCCATCAGTGATGCCGGGGACGAGCAGTACTTC. This chain joins TRBV10-3 and TRBJ2-7; perhaps TRBD2 as D (5 bases). Germline lookup yields CDR1 ENHRY and CDR2 SYGVKD. The ends were cut back, 3 bases at V and 5 bases at J, with 8 bases in the middle. This CDR3 contains 12 residues.

This clonotype has just a few counts. The chain links TRBV18 to TRBJ2-1, with TRBD1 matching over 7 bases. The ends lost 3 bases at V and 9 bases at J; junction bases unmatched: 8. The CDR3 loop spans 14 amino acids. Germline CDR1 reads KGHSH; CDR2 reads LQKENI. CDR3 DNA sequence: TGTGCCAGCTCACCTCCTACAGGGGAAATTGAGCAGTTCTTC. Translated: CASSPPTGEIEQFF.

Concerning this clonotype itself: A junction boundary mismatches the germline segment, possibly from a read error. The chain combines TRBV7-8 with TRBJ2-5; 12 positions match TRBD2. Germline CDR1 is SGHVS and CDR2 is FQNEAQ. This CDR3 spans 15 amino acids. The CDR3 protein is CASRFRLAGEETQYF. CDR3 nucleotides: TGTGCCAGCCGCTTCCGACTAGCGGGGGAAGAGACCCAGTACTTC.

This clonotype was counted a few times. This chain joins TRBV2 and TRBJ2-7; D call uncertain. V gave up 6 bases and J gave up 5 bases, with 8 bases separating them. CDR3 length equals 11 residues. Germline lookup yields CDR1 SNHLY and CDR2 FYNNEI. The DNA for the CDR3 is TGTGCCAGCAGGGTTACCAACGAGCAGTACTTC. Encoded protein: CASRVTNEQYF. Looking up the rest from reference TRBV2 and TRBJ2-7 gives the full variable domain: EPEVTQTPSHQVTQMGQEVILRCVPISNHLYFYWYRQILGQKVEFLVSFYNNEISEKSEIFDDQFSVERPDGSNFTLKIRSTKLEDSAMYFCASRVTNEQYFGPGTRLTVT.

This chain joins TRBV4-3 and TRBJ1-2; D is uncertain. CDR1 and CDR2 (germline): LGHNA, YSLEER. The CDR3 runs 13 residues. V lost 3 bases and J 4 bases, leaving 9 bases between the germline ends. CDR3 nucleotide sequence: TGCGCCAGCAGCCAGGGAGAATTCTATGGCTACACCTTC. Encoded protein: CASSQGEFYGYTF.

This clonotype was seen a few times. This sequence joins TRBV11-1 and TRBJ2-1, with D unclear. Germline CDR1 is SGHAT and CDR2 is FQDESV (reference sequence). The ends were cut back, 5 bases at V and 8 bases at J, with 16 bases in the middle. The CDR3 covers 14 residues. The CDR3 reads CASSQDVVRHEQFF. The CDR3 DNA is TGTGCCAGCAGCCAGGACGTAGTTAGGCATGAGCAGTTCTTC.

This clonotype was picked up a small number of times. The chain combines TRBV19 with TRBJ1-1; tentatively, D is TRBD1 (6 bases). Germline CDR1 is LNHDA and CDR2 is SQIVND (reference sequence). V lost 3 bases, J lost 0 bases, and 14 bases lay in between. The CDR3 is made up of 16 amino acids. The DNA for the CDR3 is TGTGCCAGTAGTATTCGGGACACTGCGATGAACACTGAAGCTTTCTTT. Its translation: CASSIRDTAMNTEAFF.

The chain combines TRBV10-3 with TRBJ2-7; D may match TRBD1 or TRBD2 (7 bases each). V lost 11 bases and J 3 bases, leaving 17 bases between the germline ends. CDR1 and CDR2 (germline): ENHRY, SYGVKD. This CDR3 has 13 amino acids. DNA for the CDR3: TGTGCCGCCGACAGGGAGGGGAGCTACGAGCAGTACTTC. Translated, it gives CAADREGSYEQYF.

The chain recombines TRBV6-1 with TRBJ1-6; D is possibly TRBD1 (5 bases). This CDR3 has 12 residues. The germline V and J ends were trimmed by 10 bases and 13 bases, with 17 bases remaining between them. Per germline, CDR1 MNHNS and CDR2 SASEGT. CDR3 coding DNA: TGTGCCAACCTGGACATGGGTTTGCCCCTCCACTTT. This translates into CANLDMGLPLHF.